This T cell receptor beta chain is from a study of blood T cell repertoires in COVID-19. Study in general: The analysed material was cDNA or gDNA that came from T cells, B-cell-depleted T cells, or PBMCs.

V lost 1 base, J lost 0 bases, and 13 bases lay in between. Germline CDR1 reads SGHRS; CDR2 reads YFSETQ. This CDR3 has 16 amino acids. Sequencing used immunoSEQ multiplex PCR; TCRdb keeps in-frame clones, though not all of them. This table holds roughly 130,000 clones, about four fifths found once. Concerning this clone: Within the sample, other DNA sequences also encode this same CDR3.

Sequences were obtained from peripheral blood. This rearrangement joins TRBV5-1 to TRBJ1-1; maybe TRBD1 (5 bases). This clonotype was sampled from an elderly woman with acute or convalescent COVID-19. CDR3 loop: CASSLRTGGMNTEAFF. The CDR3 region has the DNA TGCGCCAGCAGCTTGAGGACGGGGGGAATGAACACTGAAGCTTTCTTT.